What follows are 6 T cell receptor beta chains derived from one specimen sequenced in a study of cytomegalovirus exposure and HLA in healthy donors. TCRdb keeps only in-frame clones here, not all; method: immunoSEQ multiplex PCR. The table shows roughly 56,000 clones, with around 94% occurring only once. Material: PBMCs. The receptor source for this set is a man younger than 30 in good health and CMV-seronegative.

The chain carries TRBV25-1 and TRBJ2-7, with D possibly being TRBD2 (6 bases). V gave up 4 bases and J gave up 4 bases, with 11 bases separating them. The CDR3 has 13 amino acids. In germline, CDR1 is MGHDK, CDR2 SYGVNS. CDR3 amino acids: CASSAGLLYEQYF. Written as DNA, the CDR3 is TGTGCCAGCAGTGCCGGACTATTGTACGAGCAGTACTTC.

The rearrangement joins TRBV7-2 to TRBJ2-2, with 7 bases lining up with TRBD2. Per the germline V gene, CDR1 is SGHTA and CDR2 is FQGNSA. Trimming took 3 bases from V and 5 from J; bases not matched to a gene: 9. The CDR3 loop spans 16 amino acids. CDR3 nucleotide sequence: TGTGCCAGCAGCTTTCGAGGCGGGAGCGGTACCGGGGAGCTGTTTTTT. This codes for CASSFRGGSGTGELFF.

The CDR3 loop is CASRSGSGNTGELFF. The CDR3 DNA reads as TGTGCCAGCAGGTCGGGTAGCGGGAACACCGGGGAGCTGTTTTTT. The V gene is TRBV6-5, the J gene TRBJ2-2; D is perhaps TRBD2 (6 bases). The CDR3 extends over 15 amino acids. Germline assignment: CDR1 MNHEY and CDR2 SVGAGI. V was clipped by 6 bases and J by 1 base, with 12 bases between them.

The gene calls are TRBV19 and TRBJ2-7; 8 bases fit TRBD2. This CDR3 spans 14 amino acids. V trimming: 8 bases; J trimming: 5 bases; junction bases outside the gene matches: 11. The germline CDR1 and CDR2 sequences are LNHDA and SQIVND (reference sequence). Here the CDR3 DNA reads TGTGCCAGTGGCCTTGGACTAGCTTGGGACGAGCAGTACTTC. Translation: CASGLGLAWDEQYF.

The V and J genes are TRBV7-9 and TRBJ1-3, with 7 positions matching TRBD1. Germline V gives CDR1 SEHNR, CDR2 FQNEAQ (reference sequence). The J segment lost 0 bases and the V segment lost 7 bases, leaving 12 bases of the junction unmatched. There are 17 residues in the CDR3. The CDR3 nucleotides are TGTGCCAGCACCTCCGACAGGGTTAAGGGCTCTGGAAACACCATATATTTT. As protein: CASTSDRVKGSGNTIYF.

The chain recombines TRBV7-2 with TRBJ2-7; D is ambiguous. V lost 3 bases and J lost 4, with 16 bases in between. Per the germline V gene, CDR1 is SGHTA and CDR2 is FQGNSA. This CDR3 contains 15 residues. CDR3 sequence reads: CASSFDTSPLYEQYF. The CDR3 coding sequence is TGTGCCAGCAGCTTCGACACTTCCCCTTTATACGAGCAGTACTTC.